This TCR beta chain was profiled in a study of PD-1 blockade in classical Hodgkin lymphoma. The overall study: Nivolumab dosed at 3 mg/kg went to patients intravenously every 2 weeks. Study-level findings and limits: The study reported lower baseline TCR diversity in newly diagnosed patients than in healthy donors. Complete responders entered with baseline diversity on par with newly diagnosed patients, the results showed.

The protocol was immunoSEQ multiplex PCR, while the TCRdb copy is restricted to in-frame clones and leaves out a portion. The sample records roughly 9,300 clones, approximately 90% being singletons. This clone has a single count. Its target is unknown. Specified time point: cycle 4 day 1 (C4D1), after 6 weeks of nivolumab. There was relapse after autologous stem cell transplantation in every patient, and there was variation in brentuximab vedotin exposure. The TCR sequence derives from a human donor with classical Hodgkin lymphoma. Here the sequenced sample was peripheral blood mononuclear cells (PBMCs), taken before the fourth cycle of nivolumab.

Here the CDR3 reads CASKKMGFSQETQYF. The CDR3 bases are TGTGCCAGTAAAAAGATGGGGTTTAGTCAAGAGACCCAGTACTTC. The rearrangement uses TRBV19 and TRBJ2-5; D remains ambiguous. V lost 7 bases and J 2 bases, leaving 17 bases between the germline ends. This CDR3 comprises 15 residues. Germline V lookup: CDR1 LNHDA, CDR2 SQIVND (reference sequence).